A single sample gave rise to the 19 T cell receptor beta chains below, sequenced in a study of blood T cell repertoires in COVID-19. The method was immunoSEQ multiplex PCR; TCRdb's version includes in-frame clones alone and lacks a portion of them. The sample has about 130,000 clones; 70% to 85% are singletons. Sequenced input: peripheral blood. The origin of the receptors is an older woman with acute or convalescent COVID-19.

V is TRBV29-1 and J is TRBJ2-1; D perhaps matches TRBD2 (5 bases). CDR3 length equals 12 residues. V lost 6 bases to trimming and J lost 7 bases, with 13 bases between them. Germline CDR1 is SQVTM and CDR2 is ANQGSEA. CDR3 loop: CSVGVGANEQFF. The DNA for the CDR3 is TGCAGCGTCGGGGTGGGCGCAAATGAGCAGTTCTTC.

The J gene is TRBJ1-4, the V gene TRBV2; possible D gene TRBD1, 5 bases. V lost 4 bases to trimming and J lost 7 bases, with 10 bases between them. The CDR3 is made up of 13 amino acids. Per germline, CDR1 SNHLY and CDR2 FYNNEI. CDR3 bases: TGTGCCAGCAGTGCCCCAGGGTCTGAAAAACTGTTTTTT. Residues: CASSAPGSEKLFF.

The chain employs TRBV4-1 and TRBJ1-5, with a possible D match to TRBD1 (6 bases). Germline lookup yields CDR1 MGHRA and CDR2 YSYEKL. The CDR3 is 15 residues long. Trimming left V 0 bases short and J 7 bases short, with 13 bases between. This chain's CDR3 is CASSQDSGERQPQHF. CDR3 coding DNA: TGCGCCAGCAGCCAAGACTCAGGGGAGAGGCAGCCCCAGCATTTT.

The V gene is TRBV19, the J gene TRBJ1-5, with 7 bases lining up with TRBD1. Germline V gene data show CDR1 as LNHDA and CDR2 as SQIVND (reference sequence). With 10 bases clipped from V and 7 bases from J, the junction kept 7 bases outside the gene matches. The CDR3 consists of 12 residues. The CDR3 DNA reads TGTGCCACAAACGACAGGGCCCAGCCCCAGCATTTT. Protein product: CATNDRAQPQHF.

This CDR3 reads CASSLSPRTVLKMYGYTF. The CDR3 nucleotides read TGTGCCAGCAGCTTAAGCCCCCGAACAGTGCTTAAAATGTATGGCTACACCTTC. The gene calls are TRBV7-2 and TRBJ1-2, with D unclear. Germline lookup yields CDR1 SGHTA and CDR2 FQGNSA. The ends were cut back, 2 bases at V and 5 bases at J, with 24 bases in the middle. The CDR3 is made up of 18 amino acids.

The chain has TRBV24-1 and TRBJ1-2; D remains unclear. CDR1 is KGHDR, CDR2 SFDVKD, per germline. Deletions cut 5 bases from V and 4 bases from J, with 13 bases between. The CDR3 is 14 residues long. CDR3 coding DNA: TGTGCCACCAGTGGGGGAGGGAAGGCCTATGGCTACACCTTC. Amino acids: CATSGGGKAYGYTF.

The rearrangement links TRBV3-1 (or the pseudogene TRBV3-2) to TRBJ1-5, with D perhaps TRBD1 (6 bases). The germline CDR1 and CDR2 sequences are LGHDT and YNNKEL (reference sequence). V lost 2 bases and J lost 6, with 14 bases in between. The CDR3 is made up of 15 amino acids. The CDR3 sequence: CASSQMTGGSQPQHF. The CDR3 bases are TGTGCCAGCAGCCAAATGACGGGGGGCAGTCAGCCCCAGCATTTT.

This chain joins TRBV27 and TRBJ1-5, with D unresolved. From germline, CDR1 is MNHEY and CDR2 SMNVEV (reference sequence). The V gene lost 3 bases and the J gene lost 0 bases, with 6 bases spanning the gap. The CDR3 spans 14 residues. In nucleotides, the CDR3 is TGTGCCAGCAGTTTTCAGGATAGCAATCAGCCCCAGCATTTT. Translation: CASSFQDSNQPQHF.

The chain is built from TRBV19 and TRBJ2-1; TRBD1 matches at 11 bases. V lost 7 bases and J lost 3; bases outside the gene matches: 17. Germline CDR1 and CDR2: LNHDA and SQIVND (reference sequence). CDR3 length: 19 amino acids. CDR3 sequence reads: CASTIGRDRGTGGYNEQFF. In DNA, the CDR3 is TGTGCCAGTACTATCGGCCGGGACAGGGGGACGGGAGGCTACAATGAGCAGTTCTTC.

The V gene is TRBV5-1, the J gene TRBJ2-5, with D maybe TRBD2 (6 bases). Per the germline V gene, CDR1 is SGHRS and CDR2 is YFSETQ. The CDR3 has 16 residues. V was trimmed by 0 bases and J by 5 bases, leaving 17 bases between them. DNA for the CDR3: TGCGCCAGCAGCTTGGCCAGGAGGGCAGGAGGGGAGACCCAGTACTTC. It encodes CASSLARRAGGETQYF.

The chain joins TRBV11-2 to TRBJ1-1; the D is unclear. Trimming pared 3 bases from V and 1 base from J, leaving 12 bases between. From germline, CDR1 is SGHAT and CDR2 FQNNGV. This CDR3 has 15 residues. The CDR3 reads CASSLSGGGNTEAFF. The CDR3 coding sequence is TGTGCCAGCAGCTTGAGCGGAGGCGGGAACACTGAAGCTTTCTTT.

The chain combines TRBV7-9 with TRBJ1-6, with 8 positions matching TRBD1. The V gene end was trimmed by 3 bases and the J gene end by 7 bases; junction bases not matched to a gene: 2. Germline CDR1 is SEHNR and CDR2 is FQNEAQ (reference sequence). The CDR3 runs 14 residues. The CDR3 here is CASSLTGANSPLHF. The DNA of the CDR3 is TGTGCCAGCAGCTTGACAGGGGCCAATTCACCCCTCCACTTT.

The chain carries TRBV27 and TRBJ1-6, with a weak D call TRBD1 (5 bases). The CDR3 has 14 amino acids. V dropped 4 bases and J dropped 7 bases, with 11 bases sitting between them. From germline, CDR1 is MNHEY and CDR2 SMNVEV (reference sequence). CDR3 loop: CASSWDYRNSPLHF. The DNA for the CDR3 is TGTGCCAGCAGTTGGGACTACAGGAATTCACCCCTCCACTTT.

The rearrangement joins TRBV12-5 to TRBJ1-2, with D perhaps matching TRBD1 (6 bases). CDR3 size: 14 residues. The V and J ends lost 4 bases and 7 bases respectively, with 16 bases between them. Germline-derived CDR1 and CDR2 are LGHNT and FRNRAP. CDR3 in DNA: TGTGCTAGTGGTTACCTCACAGGGAGGGGTGGCTACACCTTC. Translation: CASGYLTGRGGYTF.

This sequence joins TRBV7-9 and TRBJ1-5; perhaps TRBD1 as D (5 bases). Germline CDR1 is SEHNR and CDR2 is FQNEAQ (reference sequence). V lost 4 bases and J lost 2, with 15 bases in between. CDR3 size: 16 residues. CDR3 coding DNA: TGTGCCAGCAGCTCCAACGGGGGGGTTGGCAATCAGCCCCAGCATTTT. Amino acid sequence: CASSSNGGVGNQPQHF.

A single count supports this clone. The chain combines TRBV7-9 with TRBJ1-1, with 9 nucleotides matching TRBD1. The CDR3 runs to 12 residues. Trimming removed 5 bases from V and 11 bases from J; junction bases left unmatched: 6. The germline V gene encodes CDR1 SEHNR and CDR2 FQNEAQ (reference sequence). CDR3 bases: TGTGCCAGCAGCGTACGGACAGGGGAGGCTTTCTTT. It translates to CASSVRTGEAFF.

V and J are TRBV28 and TRBJ1-1; 7 positions match TRBD1. The CDR3 loop spans 14 amino acids. The J segment lost 4 bases and the V segment lost 5 bases, leaving 7 bases of the junction unmatched. Germline values: CDR1 MDHEN, CDR2 SYDVKM. Here the CDR3 reads CASSPGGRTTEAFF. CDR3 in DNA: TGTGCCAGCAGTCCAGGGGGGAGAACCACTGAAGCTTTCTTT.

V usage is TRBV6-5 and J usage is TRBJ1-1; D is unresolved. Trimming took off 6 bases at V and 5 bases at J, with 16 bases between the two ends. CDR3 length: 14 residues. Germline V lookup: CDR1 MNHEY, CDR2 SVGAGI. CDR3 DNA sequence: TGTGCCAGCAGGCAGACCGCCCTGAGGACTGAAGCTTTCTTT. Residues: CASRQTALRTEAFF.

The V gene is TRBV12-3 or TRBV12-4, the J gene TRBJ2-2, with D unclear. CDR3 size: 12 residues. V lost 5 bases, J lost 6 bases, and 7 bases lay in between. The CDR3 DNA is TGTGCCAGCAGTCGGAGACCCGGGGAGCTGTTTTTT. It is translated as CASSRRPGELFF.